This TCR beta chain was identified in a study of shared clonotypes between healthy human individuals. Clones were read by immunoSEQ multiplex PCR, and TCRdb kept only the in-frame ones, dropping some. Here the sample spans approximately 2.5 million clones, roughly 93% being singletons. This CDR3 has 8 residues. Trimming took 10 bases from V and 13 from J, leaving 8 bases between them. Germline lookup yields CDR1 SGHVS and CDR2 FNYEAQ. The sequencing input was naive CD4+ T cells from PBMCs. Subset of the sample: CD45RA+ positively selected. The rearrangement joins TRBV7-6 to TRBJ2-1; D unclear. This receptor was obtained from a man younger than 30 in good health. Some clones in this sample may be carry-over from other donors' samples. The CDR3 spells CANSQQFF. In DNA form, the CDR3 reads TGTGCCAACTCCCAACAGTTCTTC. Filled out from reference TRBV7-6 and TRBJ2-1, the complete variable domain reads GAGVSQSPRYKVTKRGQDVALRCDPISGHVSLYWYRQALGQGPEFLTYFNYEAQQDKSGLPNDRFSAERPEGSISTLTIQRTEQRDSAMYRCANSQQFFGPGTRLTVL.